This TCR beta chain stems from a study of cytomegalovirus exposure and HLA in healthy donors. Germline assignment: CDR1 SGHRS and CDR2 YFSETQ. Trimming removed 6 bases at V and 0 bases at J, with 13 bases between. CDR3 length: 14 residues. Measured with immunoSEQ multiplex PCR; TCRdb has only the in-frame clones, and not every one. The table lists 100,000 or so clones, roughly 86% of them singletons, with 3% to 4% in the top ten. Material: PBMCs. This chain joins TRBV5-1 and TRBJ2-7; possibly TRBD1 for D (6 bases). This clonotype originated in a woman in her late teens or twenties in good health and CMV-seropositive. The CDR3 reads CASTPGDISYEQYF. CDR3 DNA: TGCGCCAGCACCCCTGGGGACATCTCCTACGAGCAGTACTTC.